These T cell receptor beta chains were read from a single sample in a study of glioma-infiltrating T cells after dendritic cell vaccination. Only in-frame clones appear in the TCRdb table, and some are missing; sequencing was by immunoSEQ multiplex PCR. The data hold fewer than 70,000 clones, with 70% to 90% observed a single time. The sample consisted of blood, taken after dendritic cell vaccination. These receptors all come from a human donor with glioblastoma. The CDR3 runs from the conserved cysteine through the conserved F or W. D genes are given only for firm matches. Part of the rows lack a size; the others show once, few, many or a class for expanded clones.

j_call: TRBJ2-2
clone_size: -
v_call: TRBV19
d_call: -
cdr3_nt: TGTGCCAGTAGTATAGATCGGAACACCGGGGAGCTGTTTTTT
cdr3_aa: CASSIDRNTGELFF

j_call: TRBJ2-7
clone_size: -
v_call: TRBV9
d_call: -
cdr3_nt: TGTGCCAGCAGCCCCTCCGGGGAGCTTGGTCACGAGCAGTACTTC
cdr3_aa: CASSPSGELGHEQYF

j_call: TRBJ2-7
clone_size: few
v_call: TRBV10-3
d_call: -
cdr3_nt: TGTGCCATCAGTGAGTCTACAGCTCCACTGTACGAGCAGTACTTC
cdr3_aa: CAISESTAPLYEQYF

j_call: TRBJ2-3
clone_size: few
v_call: TRBV11-3
d_call: TRBD1
cdr3_nt: TGTGCCAGCAGCTTAGGGGACAGTCTGCTACGTAACCCGGTAGATACGCAGTATTTT
cdr3_aa: CASSLGDSLLRNPVDTQYF

j_call: TRBJ2-5
clone_size: -
v_call: TRBV11-3
d_call: -
cdr3_nt: TGTGCCAGTGAGGGACTGAAAGAGACCCAGTACTTC
cdr3_aa: CASEGLKETQYF

j_call: TRBJ2-3
clone_size: -
v_call: TRBV11-3
d_call: -
cdr3_nt: TGTGCCAGCAGCTTAGGTAGCCCCACAGATACGCAGTATTTT
cdr3_aa: CASSLGSPTDTQYF

j_call: TRBJ2-6
clone_size: -
v_call: TRBV9
d_call: -
cdr3_nt: TGTGCCAGCAGCGCAGGCAGGGGCGCTAAGCTTGGGGCCAACGTCCTGACTTTC
cdr3_aa: CASSAGRGAKLGANVLTF

j_call: TRBJ1-1
clone_size: -
v_call: TRBV5-1
d_call: TRBD1
cdr3_nt: TGCGCCAGCAGCTTCCAGGGGGTGGGGAACACTGAAGCTTTCTTT
cdr3_aa: CASSFQGVGNTEAFF

j_call: TRBJ2-3
clone_size: -
v_call: TRBV6-6
d_call: -
cdr3_nt: TGTGCCAGCAGTTACACGCCGTCGGGCACAGATACGCAGTATTTT
cdr3_aa: CASSYTPSGTDTQYF

j_call: TRBJ2-2
clone_size: -
v_call: TRBV29-1
d_call: -
cdr3_nt: TGCAGCGTTTTGGGACTGAGTAACACCGGGGAGCTGTTTTTT
cdr3_aa: CSVLGLSNTGELFF

j_call: TRBJ1-5
clone_size: few
v_call: TRBV11-2
d_call: -
cdr3_nt: TGTGCCAGCAGCTTAGATCCGGGGACTATCAATCAGCCCCAGCATTTT
cdr3_aa: CASSLDPGTINQPQHF

j_call: TRBJ2-7
clone_size: -
v_call: TRBV15
d_call: TRBD2
cdr3_nt: TGTGCCACCAGCGAAGGACTAGGGTACGAGCAGTACTTC
cdr3_aa: CATSEGLGYEQYF

j_call: TRBJ1-4
clone_size: few
v_call: TRBV5-1
d_call: TRBD1
cdr3_nt: TGCGCCAGCAGCTTGGGGACAGGGAGGAATGAAAAACTGTTTTTT
cdr3_aa: CASSLGTGRNEKLFF

j_call: TRBJ1-6
clone_size: -
v_call: TRBV7-9
d_call: TRBD1
cdr3_nt: TGTGCCAGCAGCTTTGGACAGGGGACTTCACCCCTCCACTTT
cdr3_aa: CASSFGQGTSPLHF

j_call: TRBJ1-5
clone_size: -
v_call: TRBV27
d_call: -
cdr3_nt: TGTGCCAGCACCCCGACAGACGATCAGCCCCAGCATTTT
cdr3_aa: CASTPTDDQPQHF

j_call: TRBJ1-2
clone_size: -
v_call: TRBV28
d_call: TRBD1
cdr3_nt: TGTGCCAGCAGCGACAGGGGGGCCTATGGCTACACCTTC
cdr3_aa: CASSDRGAYGYTF

j_call: TRBJ2-7
clone_size: -
v_call: TRBV30
d_call: -
cdr3_nt: TGTGCCTCGAGTCGCTCCTACGAGCAGTACTTC
cdr3_aa: CASSRSYEQYF

j_call: TRBJ1-2
clone_size: -
v_call: TRBV6-1
d_call: TRBD1
cdr3_nt: TGTGCCAGCAGTGAAGCTTGGACAGGGACCTACACCTTC
cdr3_aa: CASSEAWTGTYTF

j_call: TRBJ2-3
clone_size: -
v_call: TRBV4-3
d_call: TRBD2
cdr3_nt: TGCGCCAGCAGCCAAGTCTTGGCGGGGGGGCCAACAGATACGCAGTATTTT
cdr3_aa: CASSQVLAGGPTDTQYF

j_call: TRBJ2-2
clone_size: -
v_call: TRBV30
d_call: -
cdr3_nt: TGTGCCTGGAGTGTACTATATCGGGGAACCGGGGAGCTGTTTTTT
cdr3_aa: CAWSVLYRGTGELFF

j_call: TRBJ1-5
clone_size: -
v_call: TRBV7-8
d_call: TRBD1
cdr3_nt: TGTGCCAGCAGTTTAACTCGACAGGGACCAAATCAGCCCCAGCATTTT
cdr3_aa: CASSLTRQGPNQPQHF

j_call: TRBJ2-1
clone_size: once
v_call: TRBV10-1
d_call: TRBD2
cdr3_nt: TGCGCCAGCAGTGAGTCGGGCCTAGCGGGGCCCTACAATGAGCAGTTCTTC
cdr3_aa: CASSESGLAGPYNEQFF

j_call: TRBJ2-5
clone_size: -
v_call: TRBV29-1
d_call: -
cdr3_nt: TGCAGCGTTGGACAACAAGAGACCCAGTACTTC
cdr3_aa: CSVGQQETQYF

j_call: TRBJ2-5
clone_size: once
v_call: TRBV28
d_call: -
cdr3_nt: TGTGCCAGCAGTTTAGGAGACAGCCAAGAGACCCAGTACTTC
cdr3_aa: CASSLGDSQETQYF

j_call: TRBJ2-3
clone_size: -
v_call: TRBV7-2
d_call: -
cdr3_nt: TGTGCCAGCAGCTTAACGCAATTTGGGAGACCCCAGGATACGCAGTATTTT
cdr3_aa: CASSLTQFGRPQDTQYF

j_call: TRBJ2-7
clone_size: once
v_call: TRBV27
d_call: -
cdr3_nt: TGTGCCAGCAGTTTACTGGCAGGGAGGAACGAGCAGTACTTC
cdr3_aa: CASSLLAGRNEQYF

j_call: TRBJ2-5
clone_size: -
v_call: TRBV6-5
d_call: TRBD1
cdr3_nt: TGTGCCAGCAGTTATAAAACAGGGGAAGAGACCCAGTACTTC
cdr3_aa: CASSYKTGEETQYF

j_call: TRBJ1-5
clone_size: -
v_call: TRBV27
d_call: -
cdr3_nt: TGTGCCAGCAGTATGGGTGGGCAGCCTAGCAATCAGCCCCAGCATTTT
cdr3_aa: CASSMGGQPSNQPQHF

j_call: TRBJ2-7
clone_size: -
v_call: TRBV12-5
d_call: -
cdr3_nt: TGTGCTAGTGGTACCGAGACAGGCTACGAGCAGTACTTC
cdr3_aa: CASGTETGYEQYF

j_call: TRBJ1-3
clone_size: -
v_call: TRBV7-9
d_call: TRBD1
cdr3_nt: TGTGCCAGCAGTCAACCAGGGGGCTCTGGAAACACCATATATTTT
cdr3_aa: CASSQPGGSGNTIYF

j_call: TRBJ2-3
clone_size: -
v_call: TRBV30
d_call: -
cdr3_nt: TGTGCCCGTGACTCTATGGGTACAGATACGCAGTATTTT
cdr3_aa: CARDSMGTDTQYF

j_call: TRBJ1-6
clone_size: -
v_call: TRBV27
d_call: TRBD1
cdr3_nt: TGTGCCAGCAGTTTCGGACAGGGTGATTCCCCCCTCCACTTT
cdr3_aa: CASSFGQGDSPLHF

j_call: TRBJ2-3
clone_size: -
v_call: TRBV29-1
d_call: TRBD2
cdr3_nt: TGCAGCGTGACCGGACTAGCGGGGGATCTCGGTACGCAGTATTTT
cdr3_aa: CSVTGLAGDLGTQYF

j_call: TRBJ1-2
clone_size: -
v_call: TRBV23-1
d_call: TRBD1
cdr3_nt: TGCGCCAGCAGTCAAGTCGGACAGGACAGTGGCTACACCTTC
cdr3_aa: CASSQVGQDSGYTF

j_call: TRBJ2-7
clone_size: once
v_call: TRBV4-2
d_call: TRBD2
cdr3_nt: TGTGCCAGCAGCCAAGATCTCGGTCCCAGCGGGGGGGCCCCTGCCTACGAGCAGTACTTC
cdr3_aa: CASSQDLGPSGGAPAYEQYF

j_call: TRBJ1-2
clone_size: -
v_call: TRBV11-3
d_call: -
cdr3_nt: TGTGCCAGCAGCTTCACCGGGGGGGGTGACTATGGCTACACCTTC
cdr3_aa: CASSFTGGGDYGYTF

j_call: TRBJ2-7
clone_size: -
v_call: TRBV19
d_call: TRBD1
cdr3_nt: TGTGCCAGTAGCTGGACAGGGGCCTACGAGCAGTACTTC
cdr3_aa: CASSWTGAYEQYF

j_call: TRBJ2-2
clone_size: -
v_call: TRBV4-1
d_call: TRBD2
cdr3_nt: TGCGCCAGCAGCCAGAGCCCGGGGGGGGGCACCGGGGAGCTGTTTTTT
cdr3_aa: CASSQSPGGGTGELFF

j_call: TRBJ1-1
clone_size: -
v_call: TRBV10-1
d_call: TRBD1
cdr3_nt: TGCGCCAGCAGCCGGGACAGGGGCGCTGAAGCTTTCTTT
cdr3_aa: CASSRDRGAEAFF

j_call: TRBJ2-7
clone_size: -
v_call: TRBV6-6
d_call: -
cdr3_nt: TGTGCCAGCAGTTACCCCGGGCAGGGCTACGAGCAGTACTTC
cdr3_aa: CASSYPGQGYEQYF

j_call: TRBJ2-6
clone_size: -
v_call: TRBV4-1
d_call: TRBD1
cdr3_nt: TGCGCCAGCAGCCAACGGACAGGGGGATCTCTAAATTCTGGGGCCAACGTCCTGACTTTC
cdr3_aa: CASSQRTGGSLNSGANVLTF

j_call: TRBJ2-1
clone_size: -
v_call: TRBV5-1
d_call: -
cdr3_nt: TGCGCCAGCAGCTTGGTTCCCAGTGAGCAGTTCTTC
cdr3_aa: CASSLVPSEQFF

j_call: TRBJ2-5
clone_size: -
v_call: TRBV5-3
d_call: TRBD1
cdr3_nt: TGTGCCAGAAGCTTCGAGACCAGGACAGGGGAAGAGACCCAGTACTTC
cdr3_aa: CARSFETRTGEETQYF

j_call: TRBJ2-7
clone_size: -
v_call: TRBV4-1
d_call: -
cdr3_nt: TGCGCCAGCAGCCGAAATACAGGGTTAGCCTACGAGCAGTACTTC
cdr3_aa: CASSRNTGLAYEQYF

j_call: TRBJ1-2
clone_size: -
v_call: TRBV7-2
d_call: -
cdr3_nt: TGTGCCAGCAGCTTCGACAGTAACTATGGCTACACCTTC
cdr3_aa: CASSFDSNYGYTF

j_call: TRBJ1-2
clone_size: -
v_call: TRBV19
d_call: TRBD1
cdr3_nt: TGTGCCAGTAGTGAAGGACAGGGGGCGGGGTATGGCTACCCCTTC
cdr3_aa: CASSEGQGAGYGYPF

j_call: TRBJ2-1
clone_size: -
v_call: TRBV13
d_call: TRBD2
cdr3_nt: TGTGCCAGCAGCTTAAGCGGGGGGGCCTACAATGAGCAGTTCTTC
cdr3_aa: CASSLSGGAYNEQFF

j_call: TRBJ1-3
clone_size: -
v_call: TRBV30
d_call: TRBD1
cdr3_nt: TGTGCCGGAACAGGGGACGGAAACACCATATATTTT
cdr3_aa: CAGTGDGNTIYF

j_call: TRBJ2-1
clone_size: once
v_call: TRBV11-3
d_call: -
cdr3_nt: TGTGCCAGCCACTCTTGGGGCGCCTACAATGAGCAGTTCTTC
cdr3_aa: CASHSWGAYNEQFF

j_call: TRBJ1-1
clone_size: -
v_call: TRBV30
d_call: -
cdr3_nt: TGTGCCTGGATTAAAAACAGGGCAGCAAATACTGAAGCTTTCTTT
cdr3_aa: CAWIKNRAANTEAFF